These T cell receptor beta chains were read from a single sample in a study of T cell responses to AZD1222 COVID-19 vaccine. Repertoires were generated with immunoSEQ multiplex PCR, while TCRdb's copy carries only in-frame clones and drops some. The sample comprises more than 95,000 clones, around 92% of which are singletons, and 1.1% rests with the top ten. This specimen consisted of peripheral blood, obtained on day 0 of AZD1222 vaccination. These receptors were taken from an adult in good health. CDR3s include the opening cysteine and the closing phenylalanine or tryptophan. D genes are given only for firm matches. The size of a clone is reported for some rows only, either as once, few or many, or as a class for expanded clones.

cdr3_nt	cdr3_aa	clone_size	d_call	v_call	j_call
TGCAGTGCCGAAGGGGGGTACGAGCAGTACTTC	CSAEGGYEQYF	once	NA	TRBV20-1	TRBJ2-7
TGTGCCAGCAGTTTATATGCGGGGGGGTTCTCCTATAATTCACCCCTCCACTTT	CASSLYAGGFSYNSPLHF	NA	NA	TRBV27	TRBJ1-6
TGTGCCAGCAGCTACCCTGTTAGCGGGAGCCCCGGGGAGCTGTTTTTT	CASSYPVSGSPGELFF	NA	TRBD2	TRBV27	TRBJ2-2
TGTGCCATCAGTGAAGCTTCCTACGAGCAGTACTTC	CAISEASYEQYF	NA	NA	TRBV10-3	TRBJ2-7
TGTGCCAGCAGTGGGGGACAGAAGCGGGGCCCCTACGAGCAGTACTTC	CASSGGQKRGPYEQYF	NA	NA	TRBV27	TRBJ2-7
TGTGCCAGCAGTTTACCCCGTCGCTCTGGGGCCAACGTCCTGACTTTC	CASSLPRRSGANVLTF	NA	NA	TRBV28	TRBJ2-6
TGTGCCAGTACCCGTGAGACAGGCAGGAGAGAGACCCAGTACTTC	CASTRETGRRETQYF	once	NA	TRBV19	TRBJ2-5
TGTGCCAGCAGAACCCCGTTACGATCTGAAGCTTTCTTT	CASRTPLRSEAFF	once	NA	TRBV6-5	TRBJ1-1
TGTGCCAGCAGCGCCCCTAGCACAGATACGCAGTATTTT	CASSAPSTDTQYF	NA	NA	TRBV7-3	TRBJ2-3
TGTGCCAGCAGCTTATCTGCGGGCCGCGGGACCCAGTACTTC	CASSLSAGRGTQYF	NA	NA	TRBV7-9	TRBJ2-5
TGTGCCAGCAGTGACCTCCTTAATGGCTACACCTTC	CASSDLLNGYTF	NA	NA	TRBV28	TRBJ1-2
TGTGCCAGCAATTTATGGTACACAGATACGCAGTATTTT	CASNLWYTDTQYF	NA	NA	TRBV2	TRBJ2-3
TGTGCCAGCAGCTGGGCCGCCCTCGTAGACAATGAGCAGTTCTTC	CASSWAALVDNEQFF	NA	NA	TRBV5-6	TRBJ2-1
TGCAGCGTCGATACAGAGGATAACTATGGCTACACCTTC	CSVDTEDNYGYTF	once	NA	TRBV29-1	TRBJ1-2
TGCAGCGTCGTCTCCGGGGAAAGGGAGACTTATAATGAAAAACTGTTTTTT	CSVVSGERETYNEKLFF	NA	NA	TRBV29-1	TRBJ1-4
TGTGCCAGCAGCTCCAGTCCCCAGGGAAACTATGGCTACACCTTC	CASSSSPQGNYGYTF	NA	NA	TRBV7-3	TRBJ1-2
TGTGCCAGCAGCAGATCACCGGCTCCTACGGAAAACACCATATATTTT	CASSRSPAPTENTIYF	NA	NA	TRBV7-6	TRBJ1-3
TGTGCCAGCAGTTACTCGGGGAAGCAGTTCTTC	CASSYSGKQFF	NA	NA	TRBV6-5	TRBJ2-1
TGTGCCAGCAGCTTGGATCAGGGGTACGGAAACACCATATATTTT	CASSLDQGYGNTIYF	NA	NA	TRBV5-6	TRBJ1-3
TGTGCCGGCCGGCGGGACCCTAATTCACCCCTCCACTTT	CAGRRDPNSPLHF	once	NA	TRBV6-5	TRBJ1-6
TGTGCCACCAGCAACGTCTTAGGACGTTCCAACTATGGCTACACCTTC	CATSNVLGRSNYGYTF	NA	NA	TRBV15	TRBJ1-2
TGTGCCAGCAGCTTGGGGCAGGGCTATAATCAGCCCCAGCATTTT	CASSLGQGYNQPQHF	NA	NA	TRBV5-8	TRBJ1-5
TGTGCCAGCAGTGAAGCGGGACAGGGGAACTATGGCTACACCTTC	CASSEAGQGNYGYTF	NA	TRBD1	TRBV6-1	TRBJ1-2
TGTGCAAGTCGCTTAGCGGCACAGTCAACTAATGAAAAACTGTTTTTT	CASRLAAQSTNEKLFF	NA	NA	TRBV12-2	TRBJ1-4
TGTGCCAGCAGCCAGGGGTCGAAGAATCAGCCCCAGCATTTT	CASSQGSKNQPQHF	NA	NA	TRBV28	TRBJ1-5
TGTGCCAGCAGTGTCCATGGACTGACAGGGCCTGGCACAGATACGCAGTATTTT	CASSVHGLTGPGTDTQYF	NA	TRBD1	TRBV6-1	TRBJ2-3
TGTGCCAGCAGCTTCGTGGGGGGGAACACCGGGGAGCTGTTTTTT	CASSFVGGNTGELFF	NA	NA	TRBV7-9	TRBJ2-2
TGTGCCAGCAGCATAGGGAATCAGCCCCAGCATTTT	CASSIGNQPQHF	NA	NA	TRBV5-4	TRBJ1-5
TGTGCCAGCAGCCAAGGACTAGCGGGATTTTCCTACAATGAGCAGTTCTTC	CASSQGLAGFSYNEQFF	once	TRBD2	TRBV3-1/TRBV3-2	TRBJ2-1
TGTGCCATCAGTGAGTATGGAGGAGGGGCGCAAACCGGGGAGCTGTTTTTT	CAISEYGGGAQTGELFF	NA	NA	TRBV10-3	TRBJ2-2
TGTGCCAGCAGTTTATACGTTATCAAAACAGGGGGCGATGGCTACACCTTC	CASSLYVIKTGGDGYTF	once	TRBD1	TRBV28	TRBJ1-2
TGTGCCAGCAGTTTCCGGGGAGGGGCTCGGGTCACTGAAGCTTTCTTT	CASSFRGGARVTEAFF	NA	NA	TRBV27	TRBJ1-1
TGTGCCAGCAGCCATACAGGAAGAAGCACAGATACGCAGTATTTT	CASSHTGRSTDTQYF	NA	NA	TRBV7-8	TRBJ2-3
TGTGCCAGCAGCCCAGGACAGTTTGTCGATGAGCAGTTCTTC	CASSPGQFVDEQFF	NA	NA	TRBV5-4	TRBJ2-1
TGTGCCACCAGCAGAGAGGCCCAGGGGCCTGCCTACGAGCAGTACTTC	CATSREAQGPAYEQYF	NA	NA	TRBV15	TRBJ2-7
TGTGCCAGCAGCGGCGGGACAGGGACCTACAATGAGCAGTTCTTC	CASSGGTGTYNEQFF	NA	TRBD1	TRBV7-3	TRBJ2-1
TGCGCCAGCAGCTTGGGCCTAGCGGGAGGTGTTACAGATACGCAGTATTTT	CASSLGLAGGVTDTQYF	NA	TRBD2	TRBV5-1	TRBJ2-3
TGTGCCTGGAGTGTACAGGGGTCGTCGGGGGCTTGGCAGCCCCAGCATTTT	CAWSVQGSSGAWQPQHF	NA	TRBD1	TRBV30	TRBJ1-5
TGTGCCTGGAGTGTAAGAGGCGGCTCCTACAATGAGCAGTTCTTC	CAWSVRGGSYNEQFF	NA	NA	TRBV30	TRBJ2-1